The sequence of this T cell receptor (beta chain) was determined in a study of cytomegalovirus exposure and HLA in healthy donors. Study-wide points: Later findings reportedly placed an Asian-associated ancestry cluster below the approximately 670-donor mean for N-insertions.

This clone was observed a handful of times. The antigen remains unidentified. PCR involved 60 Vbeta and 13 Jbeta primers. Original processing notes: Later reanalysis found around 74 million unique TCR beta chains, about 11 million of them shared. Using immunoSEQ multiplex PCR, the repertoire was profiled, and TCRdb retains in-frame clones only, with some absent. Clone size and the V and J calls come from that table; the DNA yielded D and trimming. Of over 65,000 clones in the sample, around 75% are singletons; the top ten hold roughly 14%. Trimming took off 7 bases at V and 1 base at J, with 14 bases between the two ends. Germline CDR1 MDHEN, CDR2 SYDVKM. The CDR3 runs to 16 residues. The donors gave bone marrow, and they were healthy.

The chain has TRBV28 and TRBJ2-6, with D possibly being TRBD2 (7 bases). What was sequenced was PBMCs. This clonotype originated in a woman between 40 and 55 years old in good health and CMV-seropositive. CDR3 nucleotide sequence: TGTGCCAGCATAGGGGGGGGACTATCTGGGGCCAACGTCCTGACTTTC. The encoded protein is CASIGGGLSGANVLTF.